This TCR beta chain was documented in a study of T cell repertoires in cytomegalovirus infection. Notes on the study in general: HLA-C-restricted CMV-specific TCR beta clonotypes prevailed in the ex vivo response.

With regard to this clonotype: The antigen is not known.

TCRdb used MiXCR to reprocess the reads, holding one entry per CDR3 protein. This table has some 390,000 distinct CDR3 sequences, about a sixth appearing once. There are 14 residues in the CDR3. V was shortened by 2 bases and J by 2 bases, with 9 bases between the two germline ends. Germline loops: CDR1 MNHEY, CDR2 SVGEGT. J is TRBJ2-5 and V is TRBV6-2 or TRBV6-3; D not certain. The sample comprised PBMCs. This sequence was found in a human donor in good health (CMV status not recorded). Some clones in this sample may be carry-over from other donors' samples. This CDR3 is CASSYRQQQETQYF. CDR3 coding DNA: TGTGCCAGCAGTTACCGCCAGCAGCAAGAGACCCAGTACTTC.